Listed below are T cell receptor beta chains from one sample, sequenced in a study of T cell responses to AZD1222 COVID-19 vaccine. Clones were sequenced by immunoSEQ multiplex PCR, and TCRdb holds only the in-frame ones, with some missing. The sample gives 140,000 or so clones, 70% to 90% of which show up once; about 3.1% is in the top ten. Sequenced here: peripheral blood, sampled 28 days after the second AZD1222 dose. Source of these receptors: an adult who received the AZD1222 COVID-19 vaccine. Each CDR3 is given with its conserved first and last residue. A D gene is named only where the DNA matches it firmly. A clone size is listed for some rows: how often the clone was seen (once, few, many), or a class if it is expanded.

length,D,J,V,size,CDR3,DNA
17,-,TRBJ1-6,TRBV3-1/TRBV3-2,-,CASSQEEMYSYNSPLHF,TGTGCCAGCAGCCAAGAGGAAATGTACTCCTATAATTCACCCCTCCACTTT
14,-,TRBJ1-1,TRBV5-1,-,CASSPGGPPTEAFF,TGCGCCAGCAGCCCGGGCGGGCCTCCGACTGAAGCTTTCTTT
15,-,TRBJ2-5,TRBV9,once,CASSVGTGSEETQYF,TGTGCCAGCAGCGTAGGGACGGGCTCCGAAGAGACCCAGTACTTC
14,-,TRBJ1-4,TRBV18,-,CASSPSGINEKLFF,TGTGCCAGCTCACCGAGCGGGATTAATGAAAAACTGTTTTTT
14,TRBD2,TRBJ2-1,TRBV29-1,-,CSVERTSGTNEQFF,TGCAGCGTTGAAAGGACTAGCGGGACCAATGAGCAGTTCTTC
13,-,TRBJ2-7,TRBV5-4,-,CASSLQGGYEQYF,TGTGCCAGCAGCTTACAGGGAGGCTACGAGCAGTACTTC
16,TRBD2,TRBJ2-3,TRBV5-1,-,CASSSQRGGIPDTQYF,TGCGCCAGCAGCTCCCAGCGGGGGGGTATCCCAGATACGCAGTATTTT
10,-,TRBJ2-3,TRBV20-1,-,CSAADLTQYF,TGCAGTGCTGCGGACTTGACGCAGTATTTT
13,-,TRBJ2-6,TRBV30,-,CAWSGRGANVLTF,TGTGCCTGGAGTGGGAGAGGGGCCAACGTCCTGACTTTC
14,TRBD1,TRBJ1-5,TRBV2,-,CATGTGKGNQPQHF,TGTGCCACCGGGACAGGGAAGGGCAATCAGCCCCAGCATTTT
13,TRBD1,TRBJ2-7,TRBV9,-,CAREGATAYEQYF,TGTGCCAGAGAGGGGGCTACCGCCTACGAGCAGTACTTC
16,TRBD1,TRBJ2-3,TRBV3-1/TRBV3-2,-,CASSQWDRGTTDTQYF,TGTGCCAGCAGCCAATGGGACAGGGGGACCACAGATACGCAGTATTTT
14,-,TRBJ2-3,TRBV10-1,-,CASSKDTSTDTQYF,TGCGCCAGCAGTAAGGATACTAGCACAGATACGCAGTATTTT
12,TRBD1,TRBJ2-7,TRBV29-1,-,CSVGQGGYEQYF,TGCAGCGTCGGACAGGGTGGCTACGAGCAGTACTTC
14,-,TRBJ2-7,TRBV19,-,CASRPPGQTYEQYF,TGTGCCAGTAGACCCCCGGGGCAGACTTACGAGCAGTACTTC
15,-,TRBJ1-5,TRBV7-9,-,CASSLVGSVNQPQHF,TGTGCCAGCAGCTTAGTGGGGTCGGTTAACCAGCCCCAGCATTTT
17,-,TRBJ1-4,TRBV7-2,once,CASSLARRGATSEKLFF,TGTGCCAGCAGCTTAGCGCGCCGGGGGGCGACTAGCGAAAAACTGTTTTTT
12,-,TRBJ2-1,TRBV6-5,-,CASMGWKNEQFF,TGTGCCAGCATGGGATGGAAAAATGAGCAGTTCTTC
13,-,TRBJ2-5,TRBV7-2,-,CASSFHIQETQYF,TGTGCCAGCAGCTTCCACATCCAAGAGACCCAGTACTTC
15,-,TRBJ1-5,TRBV7-2,-,CASSLVIGANQPQHF,TGTGCCAGCAGCTTAGTGATAGGCGCAAATCAGCCCCAGCATTTT
14,-,TRBJ2-3,TRBV10-3,-,CAISPGSGADTQYF,TGTGCCATCAGTCCAGGGTCGGGCGCAGATACGCAGTATTTT
14,-,TRBJ2-1,TRBV9,-,CASSVVGEYNEQFF,TGTGCCAGCAGCGTAGTAGGAGAATACAATGAGCAGTTCTTC
14,-,TRBJ2-5,TRBV6-1,once,CASSDGQGRETQYF,TGTGCCAGCAGTGATGGCCAGGGGAGGGAGACCCAGTACTTC
11,-,TRBJ2-1,TRBV7-8,-,CASSLEVEQFF,TGTGCCAGCAGCTTAGAGGTTGAGCAGTTCTTC
16,-,TRBJ1-3,TRBV18,-,CASSPQEPGSGNTIYF,TGTGCCAGCTCACCACAGGAACCGGGCTCTGGAAACACCATATATTTT
15,TRBD1,TRBJ2-2,TRBV4-3,few,CASSQTRTGSGELFF,TGCGCCAGCAGCCAGACGAGGACAGGGTCAGGGGAGCTGTTTTTT
10,-,TRBJ1-2,TRBV28,-,CASKLYGYTF,TGTGCCAGCAAACTCTATGGCTACACCTTC
15,TRBD2,TRBJ2-7,TRBV7-2,few,CASSPQPSGGYEQYF,TGTGCCAGCAGCCCACAGCCTAGCGGGGGTTACGAGCAGTACTTC
14,-,TRBJ2-5,TRBV5-1,-,CASSQGLRQETQYF,TGCGCCAGCAGCCAAGGGCTCAGACAAGAGACCCAGTACTTC
15,TRBD1,TRBJ2-7,TRBV6-1,-,CASSDRGQGKNEQYF,TGTGCCAGCAGTGACCGAGGACAGGGGAAGAACGAGCAGTACTTC
16,TRBD2,TRBJ2-2,TRBV5-4,-,CASSPPSRGDTGELFF,TGTGCCAGCAGCCCCCCTTCGCGGGGGGATACCGGGGAGCTGTTTTTT
13,-,TRBJ1-2,TRBV29-1,-,CSVSGGTNYGYTF,TGCAGCGTGTCAGGCGGAACTAACTATGGCTACACCTTC
15,-,TRBJ1-5,TRBV27,-,CASSARAYSNQPQHF,TGTGCCAGCAGTGCCAGGGCCTATAGCAATCAGCCCCAGCATTTT
15,TRBD1,TRBJ2-6,TRBV2,-,CASSSDRVGANVLTF,TGTGCCAGCAGTTCGGACAGGGTCGGGGCCAACGTCCTGACTTTC
15,TRBD1,TRBJ1-4,TRBV7-9,few,CASSRTGGGSEKLFF,TGTGCCAGCAGCCGGACAGGGGGCGGGAGTGAAAAACTGTTTTTT
14,-,TRBJ1-1,TRBV4-1,once,CASSQGGSGTEAFF,TGCGCCAGCAGCCAGGGGGGGTCCGGCACTGAAGCTTTCTTT
15,-,TRBJ1-1,TRBV28,-,CASTLGGAGNTEAFF,TGTGCCAGCACCCTAGGGGGGGCAGGGAACACTGAAGCTTTCTTT
10,-,TRBJ1-2,TRBV20-1,-,CSAGFGGYTF,TGCAGTGCTGGGTTTGGGGGCTACACCTTC
11,-,TRBJ1-6,TRBV20-1,-,CSASSASPLHF,TGCAGTGCTAGTAGCGCTTCACCCCTCCACTTT
16,-,TRBJ1-3,TRBV4-2,-,CASSQGPQGVGNTIYF,TGTGCCAGCAGCCAAGGACCCCAGGGAGTAGGAAACACCATATATTTT
14,TRBD2,TRBJ2-1,TRBV4-1,-,CASSQDTSGNEQFF,TGCGCCAGCAGCCAAGACACTAGCGGGAATGAGCAGTTCTTC
14,-,TRBJ1-5,TRBV9,-,CASSAPGSNQPQHF,TGTGCCAGCAGCGCCCCAGGTTCTAATCAGCCCCAGCATTTT
14,-,TRBJ1-5,TRBV27,-,CASSTRRDNQPQHF,TGTGCCAGCAGTACCCGACGGGACAATCAGCCCCAGCATTTT
17,-,TRBJ1-1,TRBV6-4,-,CASSDSRALVYRPEAFF,TGTGCCAGCAGTGACTCGAGGGCATTGGTGTATCGCCCTGAAGCTTTCTTT
16,TRBD1,TRBJ1-1,TRBV5-1,-,CASSLVWGQVTSEAFF,TGCGCCAGCAGCTTGGTATGGGGACAGGTTACTAGCGAAGCTTTCTTT
11,-,TRBJ1-5,TRBV12-3/TRBV12-4,-,CASSLNQPQHF,TGTGCCAGCAGCCTGAATCAGCCCCAGCATTTT
16,-,TRBJ1-6,TRBV3-1/TRBV3-2,once,CASSRESSSYNSPLHF,TGTGCCAGCAGCAGAGAATCCTCCTCCTATAATTCACCCCTCCACTTT
11,-,TRBJ1-1,TRBV4-1,once,CASQDVTEAFF,TGCGCCAGCCAAGATGTCACTGAAGCTTTCTTT
17,-,TRBJ2-1,TRBV6-4,medium-sized,CASSAQGGGAFSNEQFF,TGTGCCAGCAGTGCCCAGGGAGGGGGCGCATTCTCAAATGAGCAGTTCTTC
13,-,TRBJ2-1,TRBV5-1,-,CASSVLRANEQFF,TGCGCCAGCAGCGTCCTTCGGGCCAATGAGCAGTTCTTC
12,TRBD1,TRBJ1-2,TRBV28,-,CASSRQGYGYTF,TGTGCCAGCAGTCGACAGGGCTATGGCTACACCTTC
14,-,TRBJ1-1,TRBV7-9,-,CASSLGQVNTEAFF,TGTGCCAGCAGCTTAGGACAGGTCAACACTGAAGCTTTCTTT
17,-,TRBJ2-2,TRBV9,-,CASSQRPHVGNTGELFF,TGTGCCAGCAGCCAGCGTCCCCACGTTGGAAACACCGGGGAGCTGTTTTTT